Each of the 27 T cell receptor beta chains below was sequenced from the same sample in a study of PD-1 blockade in mismatch repair-deficient tumors. Sequenced by immunoSEQ multiplex PCR; TCRdb stores in-frame clones only, minus some. The repertoire holds about 63,000 clones, with around 89% as singletons. Sequences were derived from peripheral blood, sampled 52 weeks after starting pembrolizumab. All receptors come from an adult with mismatch repair-deficient cancer.

The rearrangement uses TRBV4-1 and TRBJ1-2, with D maybe TRBD1 (5 bases). CDR1 is MGHRA, CDR2 YSYEKL, per germline. The CDR3 runs 14 residues. The V end was cut by 0 bases, the J end by 4 bases, with 9 bases between. The CDR3 DNA sequence: TGCGCCAGCAGCCAAGACCAGGGAACCTATGGCTACACCTTC. It specifies CASSQDQGTYGYTF.

The rearrangement links TRBV11-3 to TRBJ2-7, with 7 bases fitting TRBD1. After removal of 5 bases from V and 3 bases from J, the junction contained 4 bases not matched to a gene. Germline V gene data show CDR1 as SGHNT and CDR2 as YENEEA. This CDR3 is built from 13 residues. The CDR3 DNA follows: TGTGCCAGCAGCACTCACAGGGGCTACGAGCAGTACTTC. It yields the protein CASSTHRGYEQYF.

The V gene is TRBV4-1, the J gene TRBJ2-7, with D possibly matching TRBD2 (6 bases). Trimming took off 4 bases at V and 0 bases at J, with 13 bases between the two ends. Germline V gene data show CDR1 as MGHRA and CDR2 as YSYEKL. This CDR3 contains 15 residues. The DNA for the CDR3 is TGCGCCAGCAGCCGCGCGGGGTCCAGCTCCTACGAGCAGTACTTC. Amino acids: CASSRAGSSSYEQYF.

This rearrangement joins TRBV5-5 to TRBJ2-4; D might be TRBD1 (6 bases). Germline CDR1 and CDR2: SGHKS and YYEKEE (reference sequence). CDR3 size: 16 residues. Trimming removed 3 bases at V and 5 bases at J, with 18 bases between. In DNA, the CDR3 is TGTGCCAGCAGCTCGCGAAACACAGGGTCGGAAAACATTCAGTACTTC. This encodes CASSSRNTGSENIQYF.

The chain carries TRBV19 and TRBJ2-2; no definite D call. The CDR3 totals 14 residues. The V and J ends lost 5 bases and 7 bases respectively, with 14 bases between them. Looked up from germline, CDR1 is LNHDA and CDR2 is SQIVND (reference sequence). DNA of the CDR3: TGTGCCAGTAGTCTTTTAGGGTTATTCGGGGAGCTGTTTTTT. Residues: CASSLLGLFGELFF.

This chain connects TRBV27 to TRBJ1-4; D is perhaps TRBD1 (5 bases). This CDR3 is 13 amino acids long. V shed 10 bases and J shed 4 bases, with 13 bases lying between them. The germline V gene has CDR1 MNHEY and CDR2 SMNVEV (reference sequence). This CDR3 reads CATAGTINEKLFF. CDR3 DNA: TGTGCCACCGCAGGGACCATTAATGAAAAACTGTTTTTT. Complete variable domain (other parts from reference TRBV27 and TRBJ1-4): EAQVTQNPRYLITVTGKKLTVTCSQNMNHEYMSWYRQDPGLGLRQIYYSMNVEVTDKGDVPEGYKVSRKEKRNFPLILESPSPNQTSLYFCATAGTINEKLFFGSGTQLSVL.

This chain connects TRBV7-6 to TRBJ1-3; 8 bases are shared with TRBD1. Germline lookup yields CDR1 SGHVS and CDR2 FNYEAQ. V was clipped by 0 bases and J by 4 bases; unmatched bases: 8. The CDR3 loop spans 17 amino acids. CDR3 amino acids: CASSLAGTGTGGNTIYF. The CDR3 DNA reads as TGTGCCAGCAGCTTAGCGGGAACCGGGACAGGCGGAAACACCATATATTTT. The full variable domain, its missing parts supplied by reference TRBV7-6 and TRBJ1-3, is GAGVSQSPRYKVTKRGQDVALRCDPISGHVSLYWYRQALGQGPEFLTYFNYEAQQDKSGLPNDRFSAERPEGSISTLTIQRTEQRDSAMYRCASSLAGTGTGGNTIYFGEGSWLTVV.

The V call is TRBV27, the J call TRBJ2-2; possibly TRBD2 for D (6 bases). Germline V gene sequence: CDR1 MNHEY, CDR2 SMNVEV (reference sequence). The CDR3 is 14 residues long. The V end lost 5 bases, the J end lost 8 bases, and 15 bases lay between the germline ends. DNA for the CDR3: TGTGCCAGCAGTATTTTAGGAGGGCCGGGGGAGCTGTTTTTT. This gives the protein CASSILGGPGELFF.

The chain has TRBV5-4 and TRBJ2-7, with D perhaps TRBD2 (5 bases). The CDR3 is 14 residues long. V lost 0 bases, J lost 5 bases, and 12 bases lay in between. The V gene's germline CDR1 is SGHNT and CDR2 YYREEE (reference sequence). Written as DNA, the CDR3 is TGTGCCAGCAGCTTGGCCGCGGGTACACACGAGCAGTACTTC. This translates into CASSLAAGTHEQYF.

The chain links TRBV7-7 to TRBJ2-5, with D possibly being TRBD2 (6 bases). The CDR3 spans 12 residues. Per the germline V gene, CDR1 is SSHAT and CDR2 is FNYEAQ (reference sequence). This CDR3 is CVGGGKGRTQYF. The DNA for the CDR3 is TGTGTGGGTGGGGGGAAGGGCCGGACCCAGTACTTC.

This chain connects TRBV28 to TRBJ2-7; D may be TRBD1 or TRBD2 (5 bases each). The V and J ends lost 6 bases and 0 bases respectively, with 15 bases between them. The CDR3 totals 15 residues. Germline V gene lookup returns CDR1 MDHEN and CDR2 SYDVKM. CDR3 sequence: CASSSRRDRSYEQYF. In DNA form, the CDR3 reads TGTGCCAGCAGCAGCCGTCGGGACCGCTCCTACGAGCAGTACTTC.

The rearrangement joins TRBV4-1 to TRBJ2-1; 8 bases line up with TRBD2. CDR3 length: 17 residues. Losses at the gene ends were 2 bases for V and 0 bases for J; bases not matched to a gene: 6. Germline assignment: CDR1 MGHRA and CDR2 YSYEKL. The DNA of the CDR3 is TGCGCCAGCAGCCAACTTTTAGCGGGATTCTCCTACAATGAGCAGTTCTTC. It codes for CASSQLLAGFSYNEQFF.

The J gene is TRBJ1-1, the V gene TRBV9; TRBD1 is a possible D gene (5 bases). This CDR3 is 14 amino acids long. Germline V gene lookup returns CDR1 SGDLS and CDR2 YYNGEE. V was clipped by 2 bases and J by 5 bases, with 13 bases between them. The CDR3 sequence is CASSVEGFRTEAFF. The CDR3 DNA is TGTGCCAGCAGCGTCGAGGGGTTTCGAACTGAAGCTTTCTTT. The variable domain in full, with the rest retrieved from reference TRBV9 and TRBJ1-1, is DSGVTQTPKHLITATGQRVTLRCSPRSGDLSVYWYQQSLDQGLQFLIQYYNGEERAKGNILERFSAQQFPDLHSELNLSSLELGDSALYFCASSVEGFRTEAFFGQGTRLTVV.

The chain employs TRBV23-1 and TRBJ2-4; TRBD1 is a possible D gene (6 bases). TRBV23-1 is noted as an ORF with a role that remains uncertain. This CDR3 region has 11 residues. V lost 0 bases to trimming and J lost 13 bases, with 7 bases between them. The CDR3, as DNA: TGCGCCAGCAGTCAATCCCAGGGGCAGTACTTC. Amino acid sequence: CASSQSQGQYF.

A single count supports this clone. The CDR3 here is CASSPLRDRGNGYTF. The CDR3 bases are TGTGCCAGCTCACCACTACGTGACAGGGGGAACGGCTACACCTTC. The chain carries TRBV18 and TRBJ1-2; 9 nucleotides line up with TRBD1. Trimming at V came to 1 base and at J to 8 bases, leaving 8 bases not matched to a gene. This CDR3 comprises 15 residues. The germline V gene encodes CDR1 KGHSH and CDR2 LQKENI.

DNA of the CDR3: TGTGCCAGCACGAGATATGGTCAGCCCCAGCATTTT. Translated: CASTRYGQPQHF. The chain combines TRBV2 with TRBJ1-5; D is undetermined. This CDR3 contains 12 residues. Germline V lookup: CDR1 SNHLY, CDR2 FYNNEI. Deletions cut 7 bases from V and 6 bases from J, with 10 bases between.

The chain has TRBV9 and TRBJ2-5; 7 positions agree with TRBD1. J was trimmed by 5 bases and V by 0 bases; bases with no gene match: 4. CDR1 and CDR2 (germline): SGDLS, YYNGEE. The CDR3 sequence is 14 residues long. CDR3 protein: CASSVEGAGETQYF. CDR3 coding DNA: TGTGCCAGCAGCGTAGAGGGGGCAGGGGAGACCCAGTACTTC.

The chain combines TRBV19 with TRBJ2-1; a weak D match, TRBD2 (5 bases). Looked up from germline, CDR1 is LNHDA and CDR2 is SQIVND (reference sequence). V lost 9 bases to trimming and J lost 9 bases, with 15 bases between them. The CDR3 is 12 amino acids. This chain's CDR3 is CASTTTGGEQFF. DNA for the CDR3: TGTGCCAGCACAACGACCGGAGGTGAGCAGTTCTTC. The full variable domain, with the rest looked up from reference TRBV19 and TRBJ2-1, is DGGITQSPKYLFRKEGQNVTLSCEQNLNHDAMYWYRQDPGQGLRLIYYSQIVNDFQKGDIAEGYSVSREKKESFPLTVTSAQKNPTAFYLCASTTTGGEQFFGPGTRLTVL.

V gene TRBV27 combines with J gene TRBJ2-1; TRBD2 matches at 8 bases. With 3 bases clipped from V and 4 bases from J, the junction kept 5 bases outside the gene matches. Germline V gene data show CDR1 as MNHEY and CDR2 as SMNVEV (reference sequence). The CDR3 consists of 15 residues. CDR3 DNA sequence: TGTGCCAGCAGTTTGGGAATAGCGGGATACAATGAGCAGTTCTTC. It translates to CASSLGIAGYNEQFF.

J is TRBJ2-5 and V is TRBV5-1; perhaps TRBD2 as D (5 bases). Trimming removed 0 bases at V and 7 bases at J, with 13 bases between. This CDR3 is built from 14 residues. Germline lookup yields CDR1 SGHRS and CDR2 YFSETQ. This CDR3 reads CASSLAQEAGTQYF. For the CDR3, the DNA is TGCGCCAGCAGCTTGGCCCAGGAGGCGGGGACCCAGTACTTC.

The chain carries TRBV5-1 and TRBJ1-1, with a weak D call TRBD1 (5 bases). V shed 2 bases and J shed 2 bases, with 19 bases lying between them. Germline CDR1 and CDR2: SGHRS and YFSETQ. This CDR3 comprises 17 residues. CDR3 sequence reads: CASSFLLRTLPNTEAFF. CDR3 bases: TGCGCCAGCAGCTTCCTCTTACGGACACTCCCAAACACTGAAGCTTTCTTT.

J is TRBJ2-3 and V is TRBV27; TRBD1 aligns across 9 bases. This CDR3 region has 16 residues. Germline V CDR1 and CDR2: MNHEY, SMNVEV (reference sequence). V gave up 5 bases and J gave up 4 bases; unmatched junction bases: 10. The DNA for the CDR3 is TGTGCCAGCAGTCCTTGGGTTACAGGGGGCGCAGATACGCAGTATTTT. Translating gives CASSPWVTGGADTQYF.

This rearrangement joins TRBV6-5 to TRBJ2-7, with TRBD2 matching 10 bases. The junction had 9 bases not matched to a gene; V was cut back by 7 bases and J by 3 bases. Germline V CDR1 and CDR2: MNHEY, SVGAGI. The CDR3 extends over 15 amino acids. The DNA of the CDR3 is TGTGCCAGCACTCGTTCCCGGACTAGCGGCTACGAGCAGTACTTC. Protein product: CASTRSRTSGYEQYF.

This chain connects TRBV11-3 to TRBJ2-2; TRBD2 matches at 12 bases. V was clipped by 4 bases and J by 6 bases; unmatched bases: 9. This CDR3 is built from 17 residues. Germline CDR1 SGHNT, CDR2 YENEEA. The CDR3 coding sequence is TGTGCCAGCAGCTCACGCCGGACTAGCGGGACCTCCGGGGAGCTGTTTTTT. Its protein product is CASSSRRTSGTSGELFF.

The chain is built from TRBV4-1 and TRBJ2-7, with unresolved D. The ends were cut back, 2 bases at V and 0 bases at J, with 8 bases in the middle. Germline V CDR1 and CDR2: MGHRA, YSYEKL. The CDR3 is 14 residues long. As DNA, the CDR3 is TGCGCCAGCAGCCAAACCAGTTCCTCCTACGAGCAGTACTTC. Its translation: CASSQTSSSYEQYF.

This sequence joins TRBV29-1 and TRBJ2-1; D may be TRBD2 (7 bases). The CDR3 is 13 residues long. Germline V CDR1 and CDR2: SQVTM, ANQGSEA. Trimming shortened V by 8 bases and J by 6 bases, and 17 bases separated the two germline ends. CDR3 amino acids: CSHVEGGGNEQFF. The CDR3 DNA reads TGCAGCCATGTCGAGGGGGGGGGCAATGAGCAGTTCTTC.

The chain links TRBV5-4 to TRBJ2-6; possible D gene TRBD1, 6 bases. The V end was cut by 5 bases, the J end by 8 bases, with 11 bases between. Germline V lookup: CDR1 SGHNT, CDR2 YYREEE (reference sequence). The CDR3 length is 13 residues. The CDR3, as DNA: TGTGCCAGCAGTCGACAGGCGTCCAACGTCCTGACTTTC. As protein: CASSRQASNVLTF. The variable domain in full, with the rest retrieved from reference TRBV5-4 and TRBJ2-6, is ETGVTQSPTHLIKTRGQQVTLRCSSQSGHNTVSWYQQALGQGPQFIFQYYREEENGRGNFPPRFSGLQFPNYSSELNVNALELDDSALYLCASSRQASNVLTFGAGSRLTVL.